The rows below give T cell receptor beta chains drawn from one sample of a study of T cell responses to AZD1222 COVID-19 vaccine. Profiled with immunoSEQ multiplex PCR; TCRdb holds only in-frame clones, not every one. Here the sample spans some 140,000 clones, more than 85% being singletons. The source was peripheral blood, collected on day 0 of AZD1222 vaccination. The receptors stem from an adult in good health. Both conserved end residues are part of each CDR3. A D gene is named only where the DNA matches it firmly. Clone size is not always given. Where it is, it says once, few, many or a class for expanded clones.

TRBJ2-1	-	TRBV24-1	-	TGTGCCACCAGTGCGCCAGGGGATATCAATGAGCAGTTCTTC	CATSAPGDINEQFF
TRBJ1-2	-	TRBV18	-	TGTGCCAGCTCCTCGGACCCCCGGGTTAATGGCTACACCTTC	CASSSDPRVNGYTF
TRBJ1-2	-	TRBV20-1	-	TGCAGTGCTAGTCATTCCGTTCCTAACTATGGCTACACCTTC	CSASHSVPNYGYTF
TRBJ2-1	TRBD2	TRBV5-4	-	TGTGCCAGCAGCTTAGAGCGAGCGGGAGGGTACAATGAGCAGTTCTTC	CASSLERAGGYNEQFF
TRBJ1-3	-	TRBV9	-	TGTGCCAGCAGCGTAGCAGGGAATGGAAACACCATATATTTT	CASSVAGNGNTIYF
TRBJ2-7	-	TRBV11-3	-	TGTGCCAGCAGCTTAGGCGCCTCAGGGAGACACAGCGAGCAGTACTTC	CASSLGASGRHSEQYF
TRBJ1-2	TRBD1	TRBV6-1	-	TGTGCCAGCAGTGAGGGACAGGGAGGAATCGGTGGCTACACCTTC	CASSEGQGGIGGYTF
TRBJ2-5	-	TRBV3-1/TRBV3-2	-	TGTGCCAGCAGCCTCCTAACTAGCAGACAAGAGACCCAGTACTTC	CASSLLTSRQETQYF
TRBJ2-1	TRBD1	TRBV10-1	-	TGCGCCAGCAGTTCCCGCGAGACCGGGACAGGGTGGGATGAGCAGTTCTTC	CASSSRETGTGWDEQFF
TRBJ2-5	-	TRBV5-1	-	TGCGCCAGCAGCTTGCCAGGGCAAGAGACCCAGTACTTC	CASSLPGQETQYF
TRBJ2-7	-	TRBV4-1	-	TGCGCCAGCAGCCAAGTTCCCCAGGGTACCTACGAGCAGTACTTC	CASSQVPQGTYEQYF
TRBJ2-1	-	TRBV7-9	once	TGTGCCAGCAGTCATCTAGGAACCCTTGCCTACAATGAGCAGTTCTTC	CASSHLGTLAYNEQFF
TRBJ2-1	TRBD2	TRBV5-5	few	TGTGCCAGCAGCTTGTCAGGAGCGGGGGCCTACAATGAGCAGTTCTTC	CASSLSGAGAYNEQFF
TRBJ2-3	TRBD1	TRBV15	-	TGTGCCACCCGAACCCAATACGGGACAGGTACAGATACGCAGTATTTT	CATRTQYGTGTDTQYF
TRBJ2-1	TRBD2	TRBV29-1	-	TGCAGCGTGCCACTAGCGGGCTCCTACAATGAGCAGTTCTTC	CSVPLAGSYNEQFF
TRBJ1-3	TRBD1	TRBV30	-	TGTGCCTGGAGTGGACAGGGTCGTGGATTAAACACCATATATTTT	CAWSGQGRGLNTIYF
TRBJ2-1	-	TRBV10-3	-	TGTGCCATCAGAGTGATCCAGTTCTTC	CAIRVIQFF
TRBJ2-7	TRBD2	TRBV28	-	TGTGCCAGCAGTTCGGGACTAGCGGGGGGCGTAAACTACGAGCAGTACTTC	CASSSGLAGGVNYEQYF
TRBJ2-7	TRBD2	TRBV10-3	-	TGTGCCATCAGCGATAGGGGTCTAGCGGGAGGGTCCTACGAGCAGTACTTC	CAISDRGLAGGSYEQYF
TRBJ2-3	TRBD2	TRBV9	-	TGTGCCAGCAGCGTCGAACTAGCGGGAAGGGAGTTCACAGATACGCAGTATTTT	CASSVELAGREFTDTQYF
TRBJ2-3	TRBD1	TRBV11-2	-	TGTGCCAGCAGCACCCAAGGGACAGTCACAGATACGCAGTATTTT	CASSTQGTVTDTQYF
TRBJ1-3	-	TRBV7-8	-	TGTGCCAGCAGCTTAACTAGGACAGTGGTAGCCGGAAACACCATATATTTT	CASSLTRTVVAGNTIYF
TRBJ1-2	TRBD1	TRBV5-5	-	TGTGCCAGCAGCTCCAGACAGGGTCCCGAAGGCTACACCTTC	CASSSRQGPEGYTF
TRBJ1-2	-	TRBV9	-	TGTGCCAGCAGCCCCGGACAGCAGTATGGCTACACCTTC	CASSPGQQYGYTF
TRBJ2-7	TRBD1	TRBV12-3/TRBV12-4	once	TGTGCCAGCAGTTTAACAGGGGTTTCCGAGCAGTACTTC	CASSLTGVSEQYF
TRBJ2-6	TRBD2	TRBV18	-	TGTGCCAGCTCACCGTCCCAATCCGGGGGGGCTGGGGCCAACGTCCTGACTTTC	CASSPSQSGGAGANVLTF
TRBJ1-5	-	TRBV6-5	-	TGTGCCAGCAGTCGAACAACGAATCAGCCCCAGCATTTT	CASSRTTNQPQHF
TRBJ2-7	-	TRBV18	-	TGTGCCAGCTCACCACCGGAGGGCGGCTACGAGCAGTACTTC	CASSPPEGGYEQYF
TRBJ2-1	-	TRBV9	-	TGTGCCAGCAGCGTAGATTCACTTCCCACATACAATGAGCAGTTCTTC	CASSVDSLPTYNEQFF
TRBJ2-7	TRBD2	TRBV27	-	TGTGCCAGCAGTTTGACCCCACACTTATCAGCGGGAGGGCTTGAGCAGTACTTC	CASSLTPHLSAGGLEQYF
TRBJ1-2	-	TRBV5-1	-	TGCGCCAGCAGCTTGGTATGGCCTAACTATGGCTACACCTTC	CASSLVWPNYGYTF
TRBJ1-2	-	TRBV7-9	-	TGTGCCAGCAGCATTCATCGGCCAGCCTCTAACTATGGCTACACCTTC	CASSIHRPASNYGYTF
TRBJ1-4	-	TRBV12-5	-	TGTGCTAGTGGTTTGGTACTAGGTTATAAGGCAGGGGCAGATGAAAAACTGTTTTTT	CASGLVLGYKAGADEKLFF
TRBJ2-7	-	TRBV27	once	TGTGCCAGCAGTTTGAGAGGGGCCTACGAGCAGTACTTC	CASSLRGAYEQYF
TRBJ1-3	-	TRBV2	-	TGTGCCAGCAGTTTCACAAGGAATGGAAACACCATATATTTT	CASSFTRNGNTIYF
TRBJ1-1	-	TRBV29-1	few	TGCAGCGTTGAGACTGTGAACACTGAAGCTTTCTTT	CSVETVNTEAFF
TRBJ1-2	-	TRBV7-9	-	TGTGCCAGCAGCTTCTCCGGGGTTGACTATGGCTACACCTTC	CASSFSGVDYGYTF
TRBJ1-1	-	TRBV5-4	-	TGTGCCAGCAGCCCGGCGGGGGCTAGGAACACTGAAGCTTTCTTT	CASSPAGARNTEAFF
TRBJ2-7	-	TRBV15	-	TGTGCCACCAGCAGAGGTGTGAATTACGAGCAGTACTTC	CATSRGVNYEQYF
TRBJ2-1	TRBD2	TRBV24-1	-	TGTGCCACCAGCCCCGGGCGGGAGGGCCCCTTTTCCTACAATGAGCAGTTCTTC	CATSPGREGPFSYNEQFF
TRBJ2-1	-	TRBV12-5	-	TGTGCTAGTGGTCGGGGAGACAATGAGCAGTTCTTC	CASGRGDNEQFF
TRBJ2-7	-	TRBV27	-	TGTGCCAGCAGCCGGGTCGTGGACGGGGGCACCTGGGAGCAGTACTTC	CASSRVVDGGTWEQYF
TRBJ1-5	TRBD1	TRBV28	once	TGTGCCAGCAGCCGCCGACAGGGGGCAATAGTAAATCAGCCCCAGCATTTT	CASSRRQGAIVNQPQHF
TRBJ2-1	TRBD2	TRBV5-1	-	TGCGCCAGCGTCAGGGACTACAACAATGAGCAGTTCTTC	CASVRDYNNEQFF
TRBJ2-7	TRBD1	TRBV5-1	once	TGCGCCAGCAGAACGGACAGGGGCGGATACGAGCAGTACTTC	CASRTDRGGYEQYF
TRBJ1-1	-	TRBV4-1	-	TGCGCCAGCAGCCAAGGAGGGAACACTGAAGCTTTCTTT	CASSQGGNTEAFF
TRBJ1-4	-	TRBV18	few	TGTGCCAGCGGAGACCGAGAGGAATCAGGGGAAAAACTGTTTTTT	CASGDREESGEKLFF
TRBJ1-5	-	TRBV6-2/TRBV6-3	few	TGTGCCAGCAGTTACTTTTACGGCAATCAGCCCCAGCATTTT	CASSYFYGNQPQHF